This T cell receptor (beta chain) stems from a study of blood T cell repertoires in COVID-19. Overall study: Samples representing acute and convalescent COVID-19 were sourced from the United States, Italy and Spain.

The CDR3 has 19 amino acids. J lost 2 bases, V lost 1 base, and 10 bases had no gene match. CDR1 is SGHTA and CDR2 is FQGTGA in the germline V gene. How the authors handled the data: The assay estimated nucleated cells by amplifying reference gene primers. TCRdb's copy holds only in-frame clones and misses some; the assay was immunoSEQ multiplex PCR. V and J calls plus clone size are reproduced from that table; the DNA served to infer D and trimming. The data hold over 120,000 clones, with around 87% observed a single time. The genes are TRBV7-3 and TRBJ2-7, with 14 bases fitting TRBD2. Input material: peripheral blood. The TCR sequence derives from a woman aged 45-59 years with active or convalescent COVID-19. The CDR3 loop is CASSLRDWGTSGGTYEQYF. CDR3 nucleotides: TGTGCCAGCAGCTTAAGAGATTGGGGGACTAGCGGGGGAACCTACGAGCAGTACTTC.